The clone carrying this TCR beta chain came up a few times. The antigen is unknown. The data were obtained in a study of T cell repertoires in cytomegalovirus infection. Across the study: An indication of both CMV infection and matching HLA type came from public TCR beta signatures.

TCRdb reanalysed the reads using MiXCR and keeps one entry per CDR3 protein. The table has under 350,000 distinct CDR3 sequences, more than 8% seen once; the top ten hold roughly 4%. Points from the study as a whole: The cumulative frequency of public TCR beta families identified carriers of CMV plus the relevant HLA. CMV-specific HLA-C-restricted TCR beta clonotypes dominated the ex vivo response.

V lost 5 bases, J lost 5 bases, and 9 bases stayed unmatched. Per germline, CDR1 DFQATT and CDR2 SNEGSKA (reference sequence). The CDR3 is 14 residues long. The sample was PBMCs. The V and J genes are TRBV20-1 and TRBJ1-2, with 9 bases that match TRBD1. The TCR was taken from a human donor in good health (CMV status not recorded). Some clones in this sample may be carry-over from other donors' samples. The CDR3 region is CSASKGTGIYGYTF. The CDR3 nucleotides read TGCAGTGCTTCCAAGGGGACAGGGATATATGGCTACACCTTC.